Shown below are 15 T cell receptor beta chains from a single sample sequenced in a study of T cells in severe cutaneous drug reactions. Libraries were made by iRepertoire multiplex PCR with TCR subtype-specific primers for bulk and single-cell sequencing. TCRdb re-analyzed the multiplex PCR reads; it lists each CDR3 protein once, without DNA. The sample includes about 2,700 distinct CDR3 sequences. The patients sequenced had a carbamazepine-induced Stevens-Johnson syndrome or toxic epidermal necrolysis reaction. The material sequenced was cells from a skin blister. The receptors come from a human donor with toxic epidermal necrolysis, a severe cutaneous drug reaction.

This chain connects TRBV6-6 to TRBJ2-7; TCRdb outputs TRBD1, but without DNA this stays unchecked. Germline assignment: CDR1 MNHNY and CDR2 SVGAGI (reference sequence). The length of the CDR3 is 17 residues. The CDR3: CASSLTPARDRGAEQYF.

According to its frequency, this clonotype is hyperexpanded. This chain joins TRBV6-5 and TRBJ2-7. Per germline, CDR1 MNHEY and CDR2 SVGAGI. This CDR3 region has 13 residues. The CDR3 protein is CASSYRDGYEQYF.

The J gene is TRBJ2-5, the V gene TRBV29-1. The CDR3 is 12 amino acids. CDR1 and CDR2 (germline): SQVTM, ANQGSEA. CDR3 amino acids: CSVVEYQETQYF. Supplemented by reference TRBV29-1 and TRBJ2-5, the full variable domain reads SAVISQKPSRDICQRGTSLTIQCQVDSQVTMMFWYRQQPGQSLTLIATANQGSEATYESGFVIDKFPISRPNLTFSTLTVSNMSPEDSSIYLCSVVEYQETQYFGPGTRLLVL.

The chain couples TRBV9 to TRBJ1-1. CDR1 and CDR2 (germline): SGDLS, YYNGEE. This CDR3 spans 15 amino acids. This CDR3 is CASSVGGLGMTEAFF.

J is TRBJ1-4 and V is TRBV6-5; TCRdb picks TRBD1, but there is no DNA to check that call. From germline, CDR1 is MNHEY and CDR2 SVGAGI. The CDR3 contains 14 residues. This CDR3 reads CASSLGGINEKLFF.

The rearrangement links TRBV18 to TRBJ2-3; TCRdb returns TRBD1, unconfirmable since there is no DNA. CDR1 and CDR2 (germline): KGHSH, LQKENI. The CDR3 contains 16 residues. CDR3 in amino acids: CASSPPEGQAADTQYF.

V is TRBV7-3 and J is TRBJ2-1; without DNA, the TCRdb call of TRBD2 cannot be checked. Germline-derived CDR1 and CDR2 are SGHTA and FQGTGA. This CDR3 contains 17 residues. The CDR3 sequence is CAGSLSSSGSVQREQFF.

This clonotype ranks as medium-sized in terms of frequency. The chain joins TRBV11-2 to TRBJ2-7. The germline gives CDR1 SGHAT, CDR2 FQNNGV. The CDR3 contains 14 residues. The CDR3 reads CASSLIHNPYEQYF.

This clonotype is labeled medium-sized based on frequency. The J gene is TRBJ2-5, the V gene TRBV2. Per the germline V gene, CDR1 is SNHLY and CDR2 is FYNNEI. CDR3 length equals 11 residues. The CDR3 loop is CASGNQETQYF.

This clonotype registers medium-sized by frequency. This chain links TRBV10-2 with TRBJ2-7; the D gene TCRdb calls, TRBD1, cannot be checked with no DNA. The germline V gene encodes CDR1 WSHSY and CDR2 SAAADI. The CDR3 length is 13 residues. This CDR3 is CASSDPPNYEQYF.

The chain employs TRBV29-1 and TRBJ1-1. The germline CDR1 and CDR2 sequences are SQVTM and ANQGSEA. This CDR3 comprises 12 residues. This CDR3 is CSVHWTKSEAFF.

The chain is built from TRBV7-8 and TRBJ2-7; the D gene TCRdb calls, TRBD1, cannot be checked with no DNA. The CDR3 has 14 amino acids. The V gene's germline CDR1 is SGHVS and CDR2 FQNEAQ. The CDR3 reads CASRPPQGAYEQYF.

V usage is TRBV29-1 and J usage is TRBJ2-1; TCRdb picks TRBD1, but there is no DNA to check that call. The CDR3 totals 14 residues. Germline V lookup: CDR1 SQVTM, CDR2 ANQGSEA. This CDR3 reads CSVARPLSYNEQFF.

This chain joins TRBV18 and TRBJ1-1; TCRdb proposes TRBD1, but this gene call is untestable without DNA. This CDR3 has 13 amino acids. Germline lookup yields CDR1 KGHSH and CDR2 LQKENI. The CDR3: CASSLQRGTEAFF.

This chain joins TRBV28 and TRBJ2-7; TCRdb lists TRBD2, though no DNA is available to test this call. The germline V gene encodes CDR1 MDHEN and CDR2 SYDVKM. This CDR3 spans 13 amino acids. CDR3 loop: CASSPSGSNEQYF.